This T cell receptor beta chain came from a study of T cell changes during pregnancy in multiple sclerosis. Data came from immunoSEQ multiplex PCR; TCRdb stores just in-frame clones and leaves some out. The sample carries 72,000 or so clones, 93% recorded once. The receptor was isolated from a female donor with multiple sclerosis, enrolled in a pregnancy study. Sequencing used peripheral blood, obtained in the second trimester of pregnancy.

This CDR3 is CASSLGTSGGTQETQYF. CDR3 DNA sequence: TGTGCCAGCAGCTTAGGGACTAGCGGGGGAACACAAGAGACCCAGTACTTC. This rearrangement joins TRBV7-2 to TRBJ2-5; 13 bases match TRBD2. The germline V gene has CDR1 SGHTA and CDR2 FQGNSA. V was clipped by 1 base and J by 2 bases; unmatched bases: 4. The CDR3 consists of 17 residues.